This TCR beta chain emerged from a study of T cells expressing NK-cell markers. General observations from the study: Clones of NKG2C+ T cells that had expanded were of unclear HCMV specificity.

For this clonotype: Its target is not known.

TCRdb re-called the 5' RACE reads and gives one entry per CDR3 protein, without DNA. The repertoire shows fewer than 400,000 distinct CDR3 sequences; the top ten hold around 10%. Per the germline V gene, CDR1 is SGHDT and CDR2 is YYEEEE. The CDR3 has 14 amino acids. The V call is TRBV5-6, the J call TRBJ2-3; TCRdb's assignment of TRBD2 cannot be checked, as there is no DNA. The sequence was obtained from a woman between 45 and 65 years old in good health. The sequencing sample was made of blood T cells: a sorted CD56 or NKG2C T cell subset, CD4+ or CD8+ T cells, or bulk PBMC T cells (not recorded which). The CDR3 protein is CASSLGAARDTQYF.